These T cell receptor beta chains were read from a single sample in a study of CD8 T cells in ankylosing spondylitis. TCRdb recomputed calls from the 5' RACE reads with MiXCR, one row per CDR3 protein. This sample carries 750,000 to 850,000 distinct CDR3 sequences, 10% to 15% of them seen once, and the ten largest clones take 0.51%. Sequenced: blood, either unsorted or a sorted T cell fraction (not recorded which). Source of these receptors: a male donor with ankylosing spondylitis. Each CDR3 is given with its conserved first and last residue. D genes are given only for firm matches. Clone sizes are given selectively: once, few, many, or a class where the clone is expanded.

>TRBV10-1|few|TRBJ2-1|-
TGCGCCAGCAGGGAGGGAACCAGCTCCTACAATGAGCAGTTCTTC
CASREGTSSYNEQFF
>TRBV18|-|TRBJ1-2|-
TGTGCCAGCTCACCACCGTCAAGAAGGAGATATGGCTACACCTTC
CASSPPSRRRYGYTF
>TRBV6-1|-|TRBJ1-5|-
TGTGCCAGCACCAGGGCCCCCGGTCAGCCCCAGCATTTT
CASTRAPGQPQHF
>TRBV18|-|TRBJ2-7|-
TGTGCCAGCTCACAAACAGACTACGAGCAGTACTTC
CASSQTDYEQYF
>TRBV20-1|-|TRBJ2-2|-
TGCAGTGCTAGAGTGGGGACAAGAGGCACCGGGGAGCTGTTTTTT
CSARVGTRGTGELFF
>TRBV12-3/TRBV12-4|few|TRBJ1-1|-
TGTGCCAGCAGCCCAGAACAGGTGAACACTGAAGCTTTCTTT
CASSPEQVNTEAFF
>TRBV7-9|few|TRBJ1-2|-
TGTGCCAGCAGCTTCAATACCCGGTCCGGGAGTGGCTACACCTTC
CASSFNTRSGSGYTF
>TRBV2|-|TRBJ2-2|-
TGTGCCAGCAGTGTGGGGGGGGCCACGAACACCGGGGAGCTGTTTTTT
CASSVGGATNTGELFF
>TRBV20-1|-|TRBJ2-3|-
TGCTGTGCTAGAGATTTTTTAAGACAGGTCTCACCAGATACGCAGTATTTT
CCARDFLRQVSPDTQYF
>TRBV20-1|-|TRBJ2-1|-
TGCAGTGCTAGAGATTTACTAGGTGGGAGCTCCTACAATGAGCAGTTCTTC
CSARDLLGGSSYNEQFF
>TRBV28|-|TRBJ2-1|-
TGTGCCAGCAGTTTGGGGTCCCGGTTTAATGAGCAGTTCTTC
CASSLGSRFNEQFF
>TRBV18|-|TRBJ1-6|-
TGTGCCAGCTCACCCTTAGGAAGCAATTCACCCCTCCACTTT
CASSPLGSNSPLHF